Below, one T cell receptor (beta chain) is given with its context. The source of the sample is a study of blood T cell repertoires in COVID-19. About the research overall: PBMCs, B-cell-depleted T cells, or T cells provided the cDNA or gDNA that made up the material.

Authors' processing steps: The authors estimated nucleated cell counts from reference gene primer amplification. Measured with immunoSEQ multiplex PCR; TCRdb has only the in-frame clones, and not every one. From that table come the V and J calls and clone size; the DNA was used to work out D and trimming. The repertoire holds under 350,000 clones, with around 88% as singletons. CDR3 size: 16 residues. CDR1 is SGHTA, CDR2 FQGNSA, per germline. J gave up 4 bases and V 1 base, and 4 bases lay outside the gene matches. Sequencing input: peripheral blood. The chain combines TRBV7-2 with TRBJ1-1; 12 nucleotides agree with TRBD1. The TCR was taken from a man in his forties with acute or convalescent COVID-19. In DNA form, the CDR3 reads TGTGCCAGCAGCTTAGATTTGGGACAGGGGGCCACTGAAGCTTTCTTT. This sequence encodes CASSLDLGQGATEAFF.